This T cell receptor beta chain was identified during a study of T cells after yellow fever vaccination (dated by TCRdb to about 2019). Broadly, across the study: Libraries from fractions with low cell numbers were prepared with the SMART-Seq v4 Ultra Low Input RNA kit. Blood was drawn at multiple timepoints before and after primary and secondary immunization, with bulk PBMC replicates and cell subsets isolated. To follow T-cell clones before and after primary and booster YFV17D yellow fever vaccination, bulk TCR alpha and beta repertoires were sequenced over time. Two healthy male donors, one aged 18 to 30 and one aged 30 to 40 years, made up the cohort.

There are a few counts of this clonotype. Its target antigen remains unknown. No base quality values were provided; no much bigger clone lies one nucleotide off. Taken from cysteine to phenylalanine, the CDR3 has 14 residues. The only DNA kept is the CDR3, 42 bases in frame from the first base. The trim is 6 bases for V and 0 bases for J, with a gap of 8 bases between the germline ends. From a lookup of the germline V gene, CDR1 and CDR2 are LGHNT and FRNRAP. In light of the paper, this sample's treatment or condition label describes: live attenuated yellow fever vaccine strain. Two biological replicates of bulk PBMCs were collected at each blood-draw timepoint. PBMCs were isolated from peripheral blood using a standard Ficoll-Paque protocol. TriZol was used to extract RNA from bulk PBMCs, from CD4 and CD8 fractions, and from dextramer-positive and dextramer-negative fractions. TCR cDNA was synthesized by 5'RACE template switching, through which a universal primer site and unique molecular identifiers were introduced. cDNA synthesis was primed from both the TCR alpha and TCR beta constant segments. Library amplification used two PCR steps, and the second PCR step added sample barcodes and sequencing adapters. Libraries were sequenced on Illumina HiSeq 2500 (2x100 bp) or NovaSeq (2x150 bp). As for the original processing: MIGEC handled demultiplexing of reads and collapsing into UMI consensus sequences, while MiXCR performed V(D)J alignment. Vaccine-responding clonotypes were defined with edgeR using replicate PBMC samples, requiring FDR below 0.01 and a log2 fold change above 5 up to day 15. Bulk clonotypes were assigned CD4 or CD8 identity according to which sequenced CD4 or CD8 repertoire held them at higher abundance. TCRdb reprocessing: public reads trimmed at Q25 with fastp, clones called with MiXCR, in-frame beta chains kept. Each CDR3 protein appears once, grouped with its most common genes and DNA. The V and J calls follow TCRdb's processing rather than the paper's. This sample gives hundreds of thousands of distinct CDR3 sequences in total; roughly 14% of them show up just once. 11% to 15% of the sample is in the top ten clones.

Summary of the overall study and its limitations: After the booster, most clones that had expanded after primary vaccination were detected again (approximately 96% of CD4 and around nine tenths of CD8), suggesting broad maintenance of memory. A small fraction of clonotypes showed up in both the CD4 and CD8 compartments, probably as a result of convergent recombination. Compared with the primary T-cell response, the secondary T-cell response was weaker but faster, peaking on day 5 rather than day 15. Only a couple of donors were included in the study, so the extent to which the findings can be generalized is limited. Computational filtering was required because FACS-sorted repertoires could contain abundant contaminating clonotypes from the bulk population.

The sequence derives from a man under 40 who received the YFV17D yellow fever vaccine. Sequenced material: PBMCs, taken on the day of the yellow fever booster vaccination. The chain is assembled from TRBV12-5 and TRBJ2-2; the best D guess is TRBD2, with 5 bases matching. The CDR3 sequence is CASGLDSNTGELFF. The nucleotide sequence reads as follows: TGTGCTAGTGGCCTGGACTCGAACACCGGGGAGCTGTTTTTT.